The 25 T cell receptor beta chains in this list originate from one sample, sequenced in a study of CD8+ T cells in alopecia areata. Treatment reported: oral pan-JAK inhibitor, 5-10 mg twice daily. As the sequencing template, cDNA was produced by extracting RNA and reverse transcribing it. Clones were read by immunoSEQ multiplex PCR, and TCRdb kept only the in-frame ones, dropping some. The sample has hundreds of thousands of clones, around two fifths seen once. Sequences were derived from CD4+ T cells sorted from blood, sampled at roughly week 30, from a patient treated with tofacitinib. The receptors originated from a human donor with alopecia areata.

CDR3 coding DNA: TGTGCCAGCAGAGGTAATGGTTCGGCCTTTCGAGCGCACGAGCAGTACTTC. Its translation: CASRGNGSAFRAHEQYF. The rearrangement uses TRBV7-8 and TRBJ2-7; D unclear. The V gene lost 6 bases and the J gene lost 5 bases, with 26 bases spanning the gap. Germline V gene data show CDR1 as SGHVS and CDR2 as FQNEAQ. The CDR3 runs to 17 residues.

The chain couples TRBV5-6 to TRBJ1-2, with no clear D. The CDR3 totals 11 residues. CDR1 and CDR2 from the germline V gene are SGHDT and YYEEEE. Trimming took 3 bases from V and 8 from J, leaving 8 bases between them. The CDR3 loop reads CASSSGPGYTF. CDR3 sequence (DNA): TGTGCCAGCAGCTCCGGTCCGGGCTACACCTTC.

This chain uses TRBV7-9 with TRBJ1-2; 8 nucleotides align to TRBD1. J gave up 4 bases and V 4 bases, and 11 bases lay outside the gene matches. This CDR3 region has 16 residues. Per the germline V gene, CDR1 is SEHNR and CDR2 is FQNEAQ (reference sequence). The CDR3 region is CASSSTPGQESYGYTF. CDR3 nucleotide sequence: TGTGCCAGCAGCTCTACACCGGGACAGGAGAGCTATGGCTACACCTTC.

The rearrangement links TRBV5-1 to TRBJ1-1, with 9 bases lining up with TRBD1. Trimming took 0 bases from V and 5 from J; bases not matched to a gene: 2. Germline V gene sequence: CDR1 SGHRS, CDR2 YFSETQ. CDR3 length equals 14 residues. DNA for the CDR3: TGCGCCAGCAGCTTGGACAGGGGGCGAACTGAAGCTTTCTTT. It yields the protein CASSLDRGRTEAFF.

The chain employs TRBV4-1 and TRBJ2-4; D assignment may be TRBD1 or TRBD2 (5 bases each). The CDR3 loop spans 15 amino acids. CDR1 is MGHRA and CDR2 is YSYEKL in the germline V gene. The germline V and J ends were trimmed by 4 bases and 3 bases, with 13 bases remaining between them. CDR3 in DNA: TGCGCCAGCAGCCTAATTGGGACGAACAAAAACATTCAGTACTTC. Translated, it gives CASSLIGTNKNIQYF.

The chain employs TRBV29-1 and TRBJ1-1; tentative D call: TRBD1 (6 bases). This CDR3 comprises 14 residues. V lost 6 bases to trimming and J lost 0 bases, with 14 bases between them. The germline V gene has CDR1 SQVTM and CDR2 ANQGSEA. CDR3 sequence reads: CSVADSFMNTEAFF. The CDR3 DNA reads TGCAGCGTAGCGGACAGCTTCATGAACACTGAAGCTTTCTTT.

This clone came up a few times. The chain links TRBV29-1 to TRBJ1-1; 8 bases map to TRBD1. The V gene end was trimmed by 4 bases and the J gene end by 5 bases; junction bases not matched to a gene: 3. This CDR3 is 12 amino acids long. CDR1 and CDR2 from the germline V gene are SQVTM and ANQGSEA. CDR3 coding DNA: TGCAGCGTTGGACAGGGGAGGACTGAAGCTTTCTTT. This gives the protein CSVGQGRTEAFF.

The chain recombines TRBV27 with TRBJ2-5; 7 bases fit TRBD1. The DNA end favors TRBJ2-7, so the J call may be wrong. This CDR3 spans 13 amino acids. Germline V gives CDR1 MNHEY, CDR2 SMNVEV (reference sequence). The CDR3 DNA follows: TGTGCCAGCAGTTTTAGGGGGCCCTACGAGCAGTACTTC. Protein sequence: CASSFRGPYEQYF.

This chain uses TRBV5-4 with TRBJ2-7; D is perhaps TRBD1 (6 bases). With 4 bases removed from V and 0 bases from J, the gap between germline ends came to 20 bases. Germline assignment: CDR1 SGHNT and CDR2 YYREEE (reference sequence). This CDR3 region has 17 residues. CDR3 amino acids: CASSTRTGQPHSYEQYF. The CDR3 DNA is TGTGCCAGCAGCACACGAACCGGACAGCCCCACTCCTACGAGCAGTACTTC.

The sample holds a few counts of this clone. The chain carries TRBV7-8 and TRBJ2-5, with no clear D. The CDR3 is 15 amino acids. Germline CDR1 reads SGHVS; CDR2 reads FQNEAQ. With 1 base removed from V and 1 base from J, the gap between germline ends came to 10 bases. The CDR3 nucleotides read TGTGCCAGCAGCTTAGGGGCCCTACCCCAAGAGACCCAGTACTTC. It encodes CASSLGALPQETQYF.

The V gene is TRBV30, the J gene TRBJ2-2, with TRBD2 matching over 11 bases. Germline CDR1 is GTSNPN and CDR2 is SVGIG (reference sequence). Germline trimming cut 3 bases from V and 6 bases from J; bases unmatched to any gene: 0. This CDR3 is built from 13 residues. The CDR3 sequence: CAWRLAGAGELFF. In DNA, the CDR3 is TGTGCCTGGAGACTAGCGGGGGCCGGGGAGCTGTTTTTT.

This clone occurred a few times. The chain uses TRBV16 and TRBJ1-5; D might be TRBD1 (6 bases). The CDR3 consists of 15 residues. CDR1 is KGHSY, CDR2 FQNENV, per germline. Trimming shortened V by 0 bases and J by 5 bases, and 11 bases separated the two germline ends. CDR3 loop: CASSQSGGGDQPQHF. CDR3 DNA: TGTGCCAGCAGCCAATCCGGGGGCGGGGATCAGCCCCAGCATTTT. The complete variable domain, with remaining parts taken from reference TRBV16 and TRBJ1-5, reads GEEVAQTPKHLVRGEGQKAKLYCAPIKGHSYVFWYQQVLKNEFKFLISFQNENVFDETGMPKERFSAKCLPNSPCSLEIQATKLEDSAVYFCASSQSGGGDQPQHFGDGTRLSIL.

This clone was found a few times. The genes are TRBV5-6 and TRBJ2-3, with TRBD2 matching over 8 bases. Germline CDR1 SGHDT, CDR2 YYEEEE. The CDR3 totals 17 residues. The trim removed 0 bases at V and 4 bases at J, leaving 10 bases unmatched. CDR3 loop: CASSLVSGGRVADTQYF. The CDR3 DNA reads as TGTGCCAGCAGCTTGGTGTCGGGGGGGCGCGTCGCAGATACGCAGTATTTT.

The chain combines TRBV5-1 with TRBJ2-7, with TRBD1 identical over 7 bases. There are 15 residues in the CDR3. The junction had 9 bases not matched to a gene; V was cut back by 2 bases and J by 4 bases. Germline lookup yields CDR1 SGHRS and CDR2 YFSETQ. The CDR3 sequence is CASSFGDRDSYEQYF. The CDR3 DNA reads TGCGCCAGCAGCTTTGGGGATAGGGACAGTTACGAGCAGTACTTC.

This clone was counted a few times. CDR3 nucleotides: TGCAGCGTTGGAGGGGGGTCAAATTACAATGAGCAGTTCTTC. Encoded protein: CSVGGGSNYNEQFF. The rearrangement uses TRBV29-1 and TRBJ2-1; the D call may be TRBD1 or TRBD2 (6 bases each). This CDR3 region has 14 residues. CDR1 and CDR2 (germline): SQVTM, ANQGSEA. V lost 4 bases to trimming and J lost 4 bases, with 14 bases between them.

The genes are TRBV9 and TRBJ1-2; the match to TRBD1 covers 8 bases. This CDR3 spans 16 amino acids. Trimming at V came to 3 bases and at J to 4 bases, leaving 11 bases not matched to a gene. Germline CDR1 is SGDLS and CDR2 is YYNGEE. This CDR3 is CASSARGTGGGYGYTF. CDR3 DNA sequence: TGTGCCAGCAGCGCCAGGGGAACAGGGGGTGGCTATGGCTACACCTTC.

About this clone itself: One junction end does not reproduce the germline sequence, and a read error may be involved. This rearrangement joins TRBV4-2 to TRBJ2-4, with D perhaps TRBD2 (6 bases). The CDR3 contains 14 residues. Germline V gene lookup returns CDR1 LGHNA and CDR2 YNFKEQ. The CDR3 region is CASSPVLLAPYRHF. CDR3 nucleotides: TGTGCCAGCAGCCCGGTCCTACTAGCTCCGTATAGGCACTTC.

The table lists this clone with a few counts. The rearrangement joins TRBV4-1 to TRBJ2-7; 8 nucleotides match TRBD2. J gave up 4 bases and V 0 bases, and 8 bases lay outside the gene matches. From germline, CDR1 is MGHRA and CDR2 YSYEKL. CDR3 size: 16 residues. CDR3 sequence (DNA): TGCGCCAGCAGCCAAGATCGAACTAGCGGAAAGTACGAGCAGTACTTC. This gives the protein CASSQDRTSGKYEQYF.

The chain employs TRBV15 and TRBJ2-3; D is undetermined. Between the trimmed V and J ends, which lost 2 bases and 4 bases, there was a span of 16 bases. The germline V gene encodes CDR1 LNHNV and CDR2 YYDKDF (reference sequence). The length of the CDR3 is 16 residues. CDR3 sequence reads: CATSRSRSFNPDTQYF. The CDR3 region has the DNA TGTGCCACCAGCAGATCCAGATCTTTTAACCCAGATACGCAGTATTTT.

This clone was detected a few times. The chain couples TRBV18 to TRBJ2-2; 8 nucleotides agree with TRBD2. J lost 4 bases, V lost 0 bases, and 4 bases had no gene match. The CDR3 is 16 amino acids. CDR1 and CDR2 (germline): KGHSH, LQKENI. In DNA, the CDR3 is TGTGCCAGCTCACCACCCAGCGGGGGACCCACCGGGGAGCTGTTTTTT. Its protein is CASSPPSGGPTGELFF. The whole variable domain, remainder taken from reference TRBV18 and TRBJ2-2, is NAGVMQNPRHLVRRRGQEARLRCSPMKGHSHVYWYRQLPEEGLKFMVYLQKENIIDESGMPKERFSAEFPKEGPSILRIQQVVRGDSAAYFCASSPPSGGPTGELFFGEGSRLTVL.

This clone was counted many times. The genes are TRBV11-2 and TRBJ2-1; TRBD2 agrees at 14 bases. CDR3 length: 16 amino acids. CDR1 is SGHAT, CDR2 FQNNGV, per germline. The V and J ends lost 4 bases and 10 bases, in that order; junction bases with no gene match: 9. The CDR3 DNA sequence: TGTGCCAGCAGCTACAGACTAGCGGGAGGGCCCGACGAGCAGTTCTTC. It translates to CASSYRLAGGPDEQFF.

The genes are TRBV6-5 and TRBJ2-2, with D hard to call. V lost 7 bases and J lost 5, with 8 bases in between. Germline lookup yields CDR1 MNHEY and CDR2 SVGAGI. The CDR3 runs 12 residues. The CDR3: CASTPTTGELFF. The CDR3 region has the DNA TGTGCCAGCACTCCAACTACCGGGGAGCTGTTTTTT.

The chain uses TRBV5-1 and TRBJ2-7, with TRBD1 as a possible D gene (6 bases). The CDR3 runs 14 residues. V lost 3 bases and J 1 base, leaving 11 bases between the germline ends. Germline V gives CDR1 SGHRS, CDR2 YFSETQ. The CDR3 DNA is TGCGCCAGCAGCTCCCTCGACAGGTCCTACGAGCAGTACTTC. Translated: CASSSLDRSYEQYF.

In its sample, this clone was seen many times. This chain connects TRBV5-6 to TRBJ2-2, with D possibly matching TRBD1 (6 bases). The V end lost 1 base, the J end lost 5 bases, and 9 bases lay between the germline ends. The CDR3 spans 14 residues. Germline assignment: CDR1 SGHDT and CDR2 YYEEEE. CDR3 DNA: TGTGCCAGCAGCTTGACAGGGCGGACCGGGGAGCTGTTTTTT. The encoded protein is CASSLTGRTGELFF.

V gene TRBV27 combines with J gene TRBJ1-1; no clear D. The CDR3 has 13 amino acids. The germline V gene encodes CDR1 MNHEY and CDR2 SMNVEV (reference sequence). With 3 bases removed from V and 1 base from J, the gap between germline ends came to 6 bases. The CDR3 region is CASSFRENTEAFF. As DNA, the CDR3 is TGTGCCAGCAGTTTTCGTGAGAACACTGAAGCTTTCTTT.